These 18 T cell receptor beta chains came from one sample sequenced in a study of tumor and adjacent non-tumor tissue in lung cancer. A modified ARM-PCR protocol with three rounds of nested PCR amplified TCRbeta. In TCRdb, the multiplex PCR reads were re-called with MiXCR into one record per CDR3 protein. The data contain about 76,000 distinct CDR3 sequences, roughly 80% of them singletons. The template was RNA from unsorted bulk tissue. This non-tumor lung sample came from over 3 cm beyond the tumor edge. The material sequenced was distant non-tumor lung tissue. All receptors come from a man in his sixties with non-small cell lung cancer.

About this clonotype: Sequence at one end of the junction differs from germline and may be a read error. The V and J genes are TRBV16 and TRBJ2-7; D might be TRBD1 (6 bases). Germline lookup yields CDR1 KGHSY and CDR2 FQNENV. The CDR3 sequence is 14 residues long. CDR3 nucleotides: TGTGCCAGCGGCCCAACAGGGTCCGACTACGAGCGGTACTTC. It encodes CASGPTGSDYERYF.

With respect to this clonotype: At one of its ends the junction is not consistent with the germline gene, which may arise from a read error. The rearrangement uses TRBV11-3 and TRBJ2-2, with D possibly being TRBD2 (6 bases). The CDR3 covers 18 residues. The germline V gene encodes CDR1 SGHNT and CDR2 YENEEA. The chain's CDR3 is CANSQAGFRLRGTGELFF. The CDR3, as DNA: TGTGCCAACAGCCAAGCGGGTTTCCGGCTCCGAGGGACCGGGGAGCTGTTTTTT.

For this clonotype: A read error may produce the germline difference seen at one junction end. The gene calls are TRBV20-1 and TRBJ2-1; TRBD2 agrees at 7 bases. The CDR3 is 15 amino acids. Germline V lookup: CDR1 DFQATT, CDR2 SNEGSKA (reference sequence). The CDR3 DNA reads TGCAGTTCTAACCCGACTAGCTGGAGGGCCAATAAGCAGTTCTTC. Protein product: CSSNPTSWRANKQFF.

About this clonotype itself: A much larger clone is a single base away; this may be a read error. The V gene is TRBV12-3 or TRBV12-4, the J gene TRBJ1-2, with D uncertain. The V and J ends lost 10 bases and 0 bases respectively, with 18 bases between them. The CDR3 runs 15 residues. Here the CDR3 DNA reads TGTGCCAACCGGCCCCACGGGATTTCTAACTATGGCTACACCTTC. Translation: CANRPHGISNYGYTF.

In the case of this clonotype: One end of the junction varies from germline; a read error may be responsible. The chain uses TRBV12-5 and TRBJ1-2, with 9 bases lining up with TRBD1. The CDR3 has 16 residues. Germline V gene data show CDR1 as LGHNT and CDR2 as FRNRAP. The CDR3 loop reads CASDPTGGSLYYDYTF. In DNA form, the CDR3 reads TGTGCTAGTGACCCGACAGGGGGAAGCTTATACTATGACTACACCTTC.

The chain links TRBV20-1 to TRBJ2-1; possible D gene TRBD1, 5 bases. Per germline, CDR1 DFQATT and CDR2 SNEGSKA (reference sequence). This CDR3 is built from 12 residues. Trimming cost V 7 bases and J 8 bases, with 15 bases left between them. CDR3 coding DNA: TGCAGTGTTAGGGGTAGGGCCGATGAGCAGTTCTTC. This sequence encodes CSVRGRADEQFF.

The chain joins TRBV6-5 to TRBJ2-6; TRBD1 aligns across 12 bases. Germline V gene sequence: CDR1 MNHEY, CDR2 SVGAGI. This CDR3 region has 17 residues. CDR3 in amino acids: CISSFGTGGSGANIPTF. The CDR3 DNA follows: TGTATCAGCAGTTTCGGGACAGGGGGCTCTGGTGCCAACATCCCGACTTTC.

Remarks on this clonotype: The CDR3 carries no conserved terminal phenylalanine or tryptophan, so it likely arises from a read error. V usage is TRBV11-2 and J usage is TRBJ2-7; TRBD1 aligns across 8 bases. Germline CDR1 is SGHAT and CDR2 is FQNNGV. This CDR3 has 17 amino acids. Trimming cost V 7 bases and J 1 base; bases outside gene matches: 15. CDR3 amino acids: CASNRVGQAFESYEQYL. The CDR3 DNA sequence: TGTGCCAGCAACCGGGTGGGACAGGCCTTCGAATCCTACGAGCAGTACTTA.

Note on this clonotype: One junction end disagrees with the germline gene, perhaps due to a read error. The V call is TRBV20-1, the J call TRBJ2-7, with 7 nucleotides matching TRBD1. Germline V gene data show CDR1 as DFQATT and CDR2 as SNEGSKA (reference sequence). This CDR3 is built from 16 residues. The CDR3 sequence is CSARDYRQGASYGQYF. CDR3 nucleotides: TGCAGTGCTAGAGATTATCGACAGGGTGCCTCCTACGGGCAGTACTTC.

On this clonotype itself: The CDR3 carries no conserved terminal phenylalanine or tryptophan, so it likely arises from a read error. The chain couples TRBV24-1 to TRBJ1-2; D not certain. The germline V gene has CDR1 KGHDR and CDR2 SFDVKD. V lost 4 bases and J 6 bases, leaving 8 bases between the germline ends. This CDR3 is built from 12 residues. CDR3 residues: CATSDRVDGYTL. CDR3 DNA: TGTGCCACCAGTGACCGGGTCGATGGCTACACCCTC.

About this clonotype itself: The junction differs from germline at one of its ends, possibly a read error. This sequence joins TRBV11-3 and TRBJ2-1, with D possibly matching TRBD2 (6 bases). The CDR3 is made up of 17 amino acids. Germline lookup yields CDR1 SGHNT and CDR2 YENEEA. The CDR3 DNA sequence: TGTGCCAGCAGCTTAGATCGACTATCGGGAGTATGTAATGTGCAGTTCTTC. Encoded protein: CASSLDRLSGVCNVQFF.

As for this clonotype: A read error may account for a junction end that differs from germline. The V call is TRBV20-1, the J call TRBJ1-2; no clear D. The CDR3 extends over 13 amino acids. Germline V gene data show CDR1 as DFQATT and CDR2 as SNEGSKA (reference sequence). The DNA for the CDR3 is TGCAGTTTCCTACTCGGACGGAACTATGGCTACACCTTT. As protein: CSFLLGRNYGYTF.

This chain connects TRBV20-1 to TRBJ2-5; D tentatively reads TRBD1 or TRBD2 (6 bases each). The germline V and J ends were trimmed by 0 bases and 9 bases, with 26 bases remaining between them. This CDR3 spans 17 amino acids. Germline V gene sequence: CDR1 DFQATT, CDR2 SNEGSKA (reference sequence). CDR3 loop: CSARDRETRRGALPQYF. The DNA of the CDR3 is TGCAGTGCTAGAGATCGGGAGACTAGGAGGGGGGCGCTTCCCCAGTACTTC.

Note on this clonotype: The junction departs from germline at one end; a sequencing error may be responsible. The chain uses TRBV11-3 and TRBJ2-7; 10 bases match TRBD1. Germline V CDR1 and CDR2: SGHNT, YENEEA. The CDR3 is 15 residues long. The CDR3 loop reads CVSSSRQGAGYEQYF. In DNA form, the CDR3 reads TGTGTCAGCAGCTCCCGACAGGGGGCTGGCTACGAGCAGTACTTC.

As concerns this clonotype: Mismatch with germline at one junction end may stem from a read error. The chain combines TRBV4-3 with TRBJ1-1; D unresolved. The CDR3 extends over 17 amino acids. Germline V gene sequence: CDR1 LGHNA, CDR2 YSLEER. The CDR3 sequence is CVSNQDVPGSSGTEAIF. The CDR3 DNA reads as TGCGTCAGCAACCAAGACGTTCCAGGCAGTTCGGGCACTGAAGCTATCTTT.

This clonotype was observed a few times. This chain links TRBV18 with TRBJ2-3; D is uncertain. Deletions cut 1 base from V and 5 bases from J, with 10 bases between. Germline loops: CDR1 KGHSH, CDR2 LQKENI. This CDR3 comprises 14 residues. CDR3 bases: TGTGCCAGCTCACCACTTGGCCTCAAAGATACGCAGTATTTT. This encodes CASSPLGLKDTQYF.

For this clonotype: At one of its ends the junction is not consistent with the germline gene, which may arise from a read error. The V call is TRBV11-2, the J call TRBJ1-2, with D possibly matching TRBD1 (6 bases). The CDR3 is made up of 15 amino acids. Per the germline V gene, CDR1 is SGHAT and CDR2 is FQNNGV. CDR3 DNA sequence: TGTTCCAGCAGCTTACCTTCGGCGGGGGCCAGGGGCTACACCTTC. Protein: CSSSLPSAGARGYTF.

In the case of this clonotype: Sequence at one end of the junction differs from germline and may be a read error. The genes are TRBV5-4 and TRBJ1-1, with 8 bases that match TRBD1. The CDR3 extends over 16 amino acids. Looked up from germline, CDR1 is SGHNT and CDR2 is YYREEE (reference sequence). The CDR3 DNA is TGTCCCAGCAGCGAGCGGACAGGGCTTGGGAACACTGAAGCCTTCTTT. Amino acids: CPSSERTGLGNTEAFF.